This T cell receptor (beta chain) was identified during a study of CD8 T cells in ankylosing spondylitis (dated by TCRdb to the late 2010s). In terms of the full investigation: The study profiled T cell receptor beta repertoires in healthy donors and ankylosing spondylitis patients to find disease-linked TCR variants. The full study cohort comprised about 23 ankylosing spondylitis patients and over 95 healthy donors. Peripheral blood samples were taken, and synovial fluid was additionally collected from ankylosing spondylitis patients.

The instrument given in TCRdb is Illumina HiSeq 2500. Quantitative 5'-RACE with molecular barcodes was used to prepare TCR beta libraries. Per the source publication's procedure: A new computational method based on a probabilistic model of VDJ rearrangement was used to identify disease-linked TCR variants. TCRdb trimmed the raw reads at Q25, called clones with MiXCR and kept productive beta chains. Rows are unified per CDR3 protein, each entry keeping the most common DNA and genes. The V and J calls shown here were made by TCRdb, not taken from the authors' results. The sample table contains 150,000 to 200,000 distinct CDR3 sequences; only one count was recorded for roughly 13% of them. About 10% of the sample is held by the ten biggest clonotypes. Germline trimming: 0 bases from V, 3 bases from J; junction bases outside gene matches: 9. The CDR3 numbers 18 residues from cysteine through phenylalanine. The entry retains the CDR3 DNA only, 54 bases that are in frame from base 1. CDR1 and CDR2, per the germline V gene (reference sequence), are LNHNV and YYDKDF.

Summary of the overall study and its limitations: A TCR beta motif of fewer than 10 highly homologous amino acid variants appeared characteristic of blood from ankylosing spondylitis patients. Some motif variants had previously been reported in the synovial fluid and blood of reactive arthritis patients, which suggests shared mechanisms of disease initiation. Significant enrichment of the disease-linked clones was reported in matched synovial fluid samples from ankylosing spondylitis patients. A CD8+ phenotype was shown by the disease-linked clones, which were found at relatively low frequencies in peripheral blood.

As regards this clonotype: The clone's antigen remains unknown. Base qualities are not at hand, and no much larger clone is one base apart.

The receptor chain draws on TRBV15 and TRBJ2-2, and 8 bases in between align with TRBD1. This TCR derives from a female donor with ankylosing spondylitis or in good health (not recorded which). The sample comprised blood, either unsorted or a sorted T cell fraction (not recorded which). CDR3 sequence: CATSREWGQASYTGELFF. The nucleotide sequence reads as follows: TGTGCCACCAGCAGAGAATGGGGACAGGCCTCCTACACCGGGGAGCTGTTTTTT.